The 2 T cell receptor beta chains below were found in one sample sequenced in a study of spatial heterogeneity in lung cancer. TCRdb called the 5' RACE reads again in MiXCR, with one record for every CDR3 protein. Of roughly 48,000 distinct CDR3 sequences in the sample, under 6% were seen once. Time point in this sample: sample taken at primary tumor resection. The specimen comprised PBMCs, sampled at surgery. The receptors originated from a male donor with early-stage non-small cell lung cancer.

The chain has TRBV3-1 and TRBJ2-1; 16 nucleotides match TRBD2. Germline V CDR1 and CDR2: LGHDT, YNNKEL (reference sequence). J lost 7 bases, V lost 3 bases, and 6 bases had no gene match. CDR3 size: 17 residues. The CDR3 nucleotides are TGTGCCAGCAGCCATCACGGGACTAGCGGGAGGGGTAATGAGCAGTTCTTC. Its translation is CASSHHGTSGRGNEQFF.

This sequence joins TRBV18 and TRBJ2-7; TRBD2 matches at 14 bases. Germline CDR1 is KGHSH and CDR2 is LQKENI. The CDR3 has 15 residues. J was trimmed by 6 bases and V by 3 bases; bases with no gene match: 4. DNA for the CDR3: TGTGCCAGCTCACCCGGGACTAGCGGGAGTCGCGAGCAGTACTTC. Translation: CASSPGTSGSREQYF.